This TCR beta chain derives from a study of T cells after yellow fever vaccination. Study-wide points: Subsequent to the booster, the majority of primary-vaccination clones reappeared (approximately 95% CD4, about 90% CD8).

As concerns this clonotype: Its antigen is not known.

They built TCR cDNA with 5'RACE template switching, a step that put in a universal primer site and UMIs. TCRdb reanalysed the 5' RACE reads using MiXCR and keeps one entry per CDR3 protein. The sample contains about 340,000 distinct CDR3 sequences, around an eighth of which appear only once. V was clipped by 8 bases and J by 0 bases, with 10 bases between them. CDR1 is SGHTA and CDR2 is FQGTGA in the germline V gene. This CDR3 is built from 13 residues. The receptor was derived from a man between 18 and 29 years old who received the YFV17D yellow fever vaccine. This sequence joins TRBV7-3 and TRBJ1-2; unclear D gene. Specimen: CD4+ T cells sorted from PBMCs, collected 15 days after the yellow fever booster vaccination. CDR3 protein: CASGESSNYGYTF. Here the CDR3 DNA reads TGTGCCAGCGGGGAGAGTTCTAACTATGGCTACACCTTC.